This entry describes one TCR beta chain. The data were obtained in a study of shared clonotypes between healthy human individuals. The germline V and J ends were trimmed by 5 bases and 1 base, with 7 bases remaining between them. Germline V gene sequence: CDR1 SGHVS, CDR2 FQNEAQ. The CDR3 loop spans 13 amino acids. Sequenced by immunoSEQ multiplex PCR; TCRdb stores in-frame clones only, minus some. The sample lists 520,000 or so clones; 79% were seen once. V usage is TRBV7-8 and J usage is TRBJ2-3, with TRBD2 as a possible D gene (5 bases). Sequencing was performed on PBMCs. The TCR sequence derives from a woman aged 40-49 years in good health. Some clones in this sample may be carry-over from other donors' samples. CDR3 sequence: CASSPGGTDTQYF. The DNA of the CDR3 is TGTGCCAGCAGCCCCGGGGGCACAGATACGCAGTATTTT. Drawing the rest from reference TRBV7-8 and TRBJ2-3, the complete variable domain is GAGVSQSPRYKVAKRGQDVALRCDPISGHVSLFWYQQALGQGPEFLTYFQNEAQLDKSGLPSDRFFAERPEGSVSTLKIQRTQQEDSAVYLCASSPGGTDTQYFGPGTRLTVL.